The T cell receptor beta chain under discussion was sequenced for a study of shared clonotypes between healthy human individuals. Study results and limitations: With few donors, the genetic and exposure-history diversity represented was limited. Larger estimated richness was generally seen in naive subsets than in memory subsets. Naive CD4 clonotypes were shared across a handful of donors at approximately 5.3%.

Clones were sequenced by immunoSEQ multiplex PCR, and TCRdb holds only the in-frame ones, with some missing. This table holds over 2 million clones, roughly 92% found once. As concerns this clone: As yet, its antigen is unknown.

V shed 3 bases and J 8 bases; nucleotides not matched to a gene: 2. The CDR3 is 13 amino acids. Germline V gene data show CDR1 as KGHSH and CDR2 as LQKENI. The sequence was collected from a young man in good health. Some clones in this sample may be carry-over from other donors' samples. What was sequenced was naive CD4+ T cells from PBMCs. Subset of the sample: CD45RA+ positively selected. The V gene is TRBV18, the J gene TRBJ1-4; TRBD1 agrees at 8 bases. This CDR3 reads CASSPDREEKLFF. The CDR3, as DNA: TGTGCCAGCTCACCGGACAGGGAAGAAAAACTGTTTTTT.